The clone carrying this TCR beta chain appeared a few times. Making TCR cDNA involved 5'RACE template switching, which added UMIs and a universal primer site. TCRdb reanalysed the 5' RACE reads using MiXCR and keeps one entry per CDR3 protein. Among under 700,000 distinct CDR3 sequences listed, around 17% were seen once. This sample was taken from a study of T cells after yellow fever vaccination. The CDR3 length is 14 residues. V was clipped by 6 bases and J by 7 bases, with 15 bases between them. V and J are TRBV12-3 or TRBV12-4 and TRBJ1-4; D gene ambiguous. The receptor was derived from a man younger than 30 who received the YFV17D yellow fever vaccine. The sample consisted of PBMCs, taken about 5 days after the first yellow fever vaccination. CDR3 sequence reads: CASRLRETVEKLFF. CDR3 bases: TGTGCCAGCAGACTACGGGAGACCGTTGAAAAACTGTTTTTT.